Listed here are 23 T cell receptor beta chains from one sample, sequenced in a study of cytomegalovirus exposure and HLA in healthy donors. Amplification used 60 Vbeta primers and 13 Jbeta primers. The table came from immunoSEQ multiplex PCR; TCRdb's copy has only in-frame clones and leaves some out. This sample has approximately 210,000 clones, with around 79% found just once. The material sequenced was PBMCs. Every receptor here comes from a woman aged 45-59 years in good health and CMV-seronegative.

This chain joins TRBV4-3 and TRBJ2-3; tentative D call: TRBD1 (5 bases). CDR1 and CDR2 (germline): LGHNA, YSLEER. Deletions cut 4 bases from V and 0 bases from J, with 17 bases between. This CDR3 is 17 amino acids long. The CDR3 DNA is TGCGCCAGCAGCCCCTCGAAAGGGGCTCTAAGCACAGATACGCAGTATTTT. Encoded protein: CASSPSKGALSTDTQYF.

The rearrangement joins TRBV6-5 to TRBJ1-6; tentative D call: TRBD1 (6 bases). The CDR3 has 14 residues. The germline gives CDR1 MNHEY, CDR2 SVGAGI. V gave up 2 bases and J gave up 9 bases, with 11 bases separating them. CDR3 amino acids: CASSYTGLGSPLHF. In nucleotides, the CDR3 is TGTGCCAGCAGTTACACAGGGTTGGGTTCACCCCTCCACTTT.

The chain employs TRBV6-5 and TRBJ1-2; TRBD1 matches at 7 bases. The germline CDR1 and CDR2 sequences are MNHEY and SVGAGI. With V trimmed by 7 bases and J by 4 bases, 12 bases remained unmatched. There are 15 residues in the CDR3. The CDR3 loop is CASNRDGQVGYGYTF. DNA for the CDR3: TGTGCCAGCAATCGTGATGGACAGGTTGGCTATGGCTACACCTTC.

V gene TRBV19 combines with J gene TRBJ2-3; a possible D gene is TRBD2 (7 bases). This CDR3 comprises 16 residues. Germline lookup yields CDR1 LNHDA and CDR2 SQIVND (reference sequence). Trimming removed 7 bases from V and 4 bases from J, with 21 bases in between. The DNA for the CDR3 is TGTGCCAGTACCCTGGGGCGGGGGCTAATGTCAGATACGCAGTATTTT. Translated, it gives CASTLGRGLMSDTQYF.

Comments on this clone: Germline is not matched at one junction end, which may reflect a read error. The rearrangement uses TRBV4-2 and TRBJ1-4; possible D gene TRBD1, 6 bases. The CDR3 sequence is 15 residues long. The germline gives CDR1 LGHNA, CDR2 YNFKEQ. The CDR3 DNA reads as TGTGCCAGCTGCCCAAGACAGGCAACTAATGAAAAACCAATTTTT. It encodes CASCPRQATNEKPIF.

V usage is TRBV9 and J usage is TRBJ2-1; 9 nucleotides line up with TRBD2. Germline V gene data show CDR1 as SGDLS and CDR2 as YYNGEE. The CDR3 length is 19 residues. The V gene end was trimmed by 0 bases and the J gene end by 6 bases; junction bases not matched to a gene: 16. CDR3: CASSVDGGGARATVNEQFF. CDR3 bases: TGTGCCAGCAGCGTAGATGGCGGGGGGGCCCGGGCGACCGTCAATGAGCAGTTCTTC.

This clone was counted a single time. This CDR3 reads CASSTTGGPGNTIYF. The CDR3 DNA reads TGTGCCAGCAGTACGACAGGGGGCCCAGGAAACACCATATATTTT. The genes are TRBV7-3 and TRBJ1-3, with 10 bases identical to TRBD1. The CDR3 extends over 15 amino acids. Germline loops: CDR1 SGHTA, CDR2 FQGTGA. After removal of 6 bases from V and 4 bases from J, the junction contained 6 bases not matched to a gene. Complete variable domain (other parts from reference TRBV7-3 and TRBJ1-3): GAGVSQTPSNKVTEKGKYVELRCDPISGHTALYWYRQSLGQGPEFLIYFQGTGAADDSGLPNDRFFAVRPEGSVSTLKIQRTERGDSAVYLCASSTTGGPGNTIYFGEGSWLTVV.

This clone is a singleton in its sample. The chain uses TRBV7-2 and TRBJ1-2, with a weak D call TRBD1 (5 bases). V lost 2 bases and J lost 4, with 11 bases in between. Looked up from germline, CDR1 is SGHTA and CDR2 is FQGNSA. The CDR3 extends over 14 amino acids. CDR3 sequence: CASSLSGGFYGYTF. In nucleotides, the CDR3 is TGTGCCAGCAGCTTAAGCGGGGGGTTCTATGGCTACACCTTC.

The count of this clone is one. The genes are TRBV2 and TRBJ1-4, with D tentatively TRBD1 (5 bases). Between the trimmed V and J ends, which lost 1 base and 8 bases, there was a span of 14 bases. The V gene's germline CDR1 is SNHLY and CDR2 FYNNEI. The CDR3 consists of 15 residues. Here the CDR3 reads CASSEVLGVREKLFF. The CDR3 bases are TGTGCCAGCAGTGAAGTATTAGGGGTGCGGGAAAAACTGTTTTTT.

Here the CDR3 DNA reads TGTGCCAGCAGTGACCTCCTCGAGCAGTACTTC. Its translation: CASSDLLEQYF. This sequence joins TRBV6-1 and TRBJ2-7; D is unresolved. Germline loops: CDR1 MNHNS, CDR2 SASEGT. CDR3 size: 11 residues. V was clipped by 3 bases and J by 6 bases, with 6 bases between them.

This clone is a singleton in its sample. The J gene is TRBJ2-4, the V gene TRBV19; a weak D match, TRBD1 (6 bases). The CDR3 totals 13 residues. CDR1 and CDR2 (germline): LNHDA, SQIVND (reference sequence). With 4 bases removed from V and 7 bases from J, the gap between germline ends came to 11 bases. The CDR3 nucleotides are TGTGCCAGTAGTACCTTTACAGGGAACATTCAGTACTTC. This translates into CASSTFTGNIQYF.

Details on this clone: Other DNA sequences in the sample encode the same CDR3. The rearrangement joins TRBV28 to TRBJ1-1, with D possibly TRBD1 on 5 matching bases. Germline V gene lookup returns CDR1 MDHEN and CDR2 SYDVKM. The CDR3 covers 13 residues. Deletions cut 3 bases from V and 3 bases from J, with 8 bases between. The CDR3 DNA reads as TGTGCCAGCAGTTTGGGGGGGGACACTGAAGCTTTCTTT. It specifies CASSLGGDTEAFF.

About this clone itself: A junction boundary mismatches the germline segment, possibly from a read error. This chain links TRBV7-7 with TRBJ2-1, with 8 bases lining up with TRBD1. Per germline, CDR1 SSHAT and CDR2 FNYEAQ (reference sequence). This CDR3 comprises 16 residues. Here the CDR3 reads CASSLFSDRANNEQFF. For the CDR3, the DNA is TGTGCTAGCAGCCTTTTTTCGGACAGGGCGAACAATGAGCAGTTCTTC. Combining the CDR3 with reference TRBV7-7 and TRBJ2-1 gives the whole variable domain GAGVSQSPRYKVTKRGQDVTLRCDPISSHATLYWYQQALGQGPEFLTYFNYEAQPDKSGLPSDRFSAERPEGSISTLTIQRTEQRDSAMYRCASSLFSDRANNEQFFGPGTRLTVL.

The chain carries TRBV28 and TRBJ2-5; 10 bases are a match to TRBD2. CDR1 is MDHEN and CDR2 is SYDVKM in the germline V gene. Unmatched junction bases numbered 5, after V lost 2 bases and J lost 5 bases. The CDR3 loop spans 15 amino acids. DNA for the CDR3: TGTGCCAGCAGTTTACAGCGGGAGGGCCAGGAGACCCAGTACTTC. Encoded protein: CASSLQREGQETQYF.

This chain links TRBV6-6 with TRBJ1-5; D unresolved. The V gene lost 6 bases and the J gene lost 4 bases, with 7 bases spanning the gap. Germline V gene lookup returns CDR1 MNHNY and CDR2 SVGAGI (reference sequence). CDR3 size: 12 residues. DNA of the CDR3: TGTGCCAGCAGCCCCCCAAATCAGCCCCAGCATTTT. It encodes CASSPPNQPQHF.

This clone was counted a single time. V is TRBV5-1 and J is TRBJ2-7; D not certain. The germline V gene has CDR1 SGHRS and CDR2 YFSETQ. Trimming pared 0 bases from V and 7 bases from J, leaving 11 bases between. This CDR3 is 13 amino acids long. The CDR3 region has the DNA TGCGCCAGCAGCTTGGCGTCAGGCAGTGAGCAGTACTTC. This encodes CASSLASGSEQYF.

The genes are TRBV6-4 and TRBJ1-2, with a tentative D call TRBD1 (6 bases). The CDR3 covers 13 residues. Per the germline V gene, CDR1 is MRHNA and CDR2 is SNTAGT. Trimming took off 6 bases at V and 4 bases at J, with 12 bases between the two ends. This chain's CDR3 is CASRKQGGYGYTF. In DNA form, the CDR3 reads TGTGCCAGCAGGAAACAGGGTGGCTATGGCTACACCTTC.

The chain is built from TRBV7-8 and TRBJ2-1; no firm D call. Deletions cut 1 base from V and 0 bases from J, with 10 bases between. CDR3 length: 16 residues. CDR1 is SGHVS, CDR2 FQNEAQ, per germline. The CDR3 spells CASSLVHLSSYNEQFF. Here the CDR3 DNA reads TGTGCCAGCAGCTTAGTTCACCTGAGCTCCTACAATGAGCAGTTCTTC.

The CDR3 loop reads CASNPLWGEGQGPYEQYF. In nucleotides, the CDR3 is TGTGCCAGCAACCCCTTGTGGGGGGAAGGACAGGGGCCCTACGAGCAGTACTTC. The rearrangement links TRBV7-2 to TRBJ2-7, with 9 nucleotides matching TRBD1. Losses at the gene ends were 7 bases for V and 2 bases for J; bases not matched to a gene: 18. The CDR3 is made up of 18 amino acids. The V gene's germline CDR1 is SGHTA and CDR2 FQGNSA.

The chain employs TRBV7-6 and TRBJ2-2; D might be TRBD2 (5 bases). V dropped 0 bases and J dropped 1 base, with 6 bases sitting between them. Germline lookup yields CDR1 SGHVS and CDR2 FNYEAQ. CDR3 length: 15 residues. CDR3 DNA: TGTGCCAGCAGCTTAGCCGGACTGAACACCGGGGAGCTGTTTTTT. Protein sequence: CASSLAGLNTGELFF.

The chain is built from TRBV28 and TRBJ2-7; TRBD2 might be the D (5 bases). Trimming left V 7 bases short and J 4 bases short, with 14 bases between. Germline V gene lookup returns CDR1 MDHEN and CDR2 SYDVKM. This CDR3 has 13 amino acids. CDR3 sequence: CASTPPGRYEQYF. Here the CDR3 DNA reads TGTGCCAGCACCCCCCCGGGGAGATACGAGCAGTACTTC. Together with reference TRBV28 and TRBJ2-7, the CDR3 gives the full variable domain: DVKVTQSSRYLVKRTGEKVFLECVQDMDHENMFWYRQDPGLGLRLIYFSYDVKMKEKGDIPEGYSVSREKKERFSLILESASTNQTSMYLCASTPPGRYEQYFGPGTRLTVT.

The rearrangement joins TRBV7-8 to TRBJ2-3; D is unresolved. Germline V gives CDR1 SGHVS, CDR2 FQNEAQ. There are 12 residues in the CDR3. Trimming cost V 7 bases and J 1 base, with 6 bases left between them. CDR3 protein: CASNSRTDTQYF. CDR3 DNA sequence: TGTGCCAGCAACAGTCGCACAGATACGCAGTATTTT.

This CDR3 is CASSVRRGYEQYF. Here the CDR3 DNA reads TGTGCCAGCTCGGTGCGGAGGGGTTACGAGCAGTACTTC. The V and J genes are TRBV14 and TRBJ2-7; possibly TRBD2 for D (6 bases). The germline V gene encodes CDR1 SGHDN and CDR2 FVKESK. This CDR3 region has 13 residues. Trimming took off 8 bases at V and 4 bases at J, with 15 bases between the two ends.